Sequencing of this T cell receptor beta chain was carried out in a study of T-cell memory formation after mild COVID-19. General study results and limits: Clones that contracted from day 15 to 85 were balanced CD4/CD8, while later expanders leaned CD4+.

Germline V gene lookup returns CDR1 MGHRA and CDR2 YSYEKL. The junction had 11 bases not matched to a gene; V was cut back by 1 base and J by 7 bases. The CDR3 covers 18 residues. MiXCR, applied by TCRdb to the 5' RACE reads, yields one record per CDR3 protein. The repertoire has approximately 480,000 distinct CDR3 sequences, 18% of them found once; the top ten carry approximately 13%. Concerning this clonotype: As yet, its antigen is unknown.

The source of this sequence is an adult woman who had mild COVID-19 (a few samples of this study predate the infection). Cell type and time point are not known. The rearrangement links TRBV4-1 to TRBJ2-1, with 12 bases matching TRBD2. Sequencing was done on a sample of PBMCs or a T cell subset sorted from them (not recorded which). CDR3 DNA: TGCGCCAGCAGCCAAGCGGCTATCCTAGCGGGGGGGCCTAATGAGCAGTTCTTC. Its protein is CASSQAAILAGGPNEQFF.